One and the same sample provided the 27 T cell receptor beta chains below, sequenced in a study of multiple sclerosis patients with progressive multifocal leukoencephalopathy. Profiling relied on immunoSEQ multiplex PCR, and the TCRdb table lists in-frame clones only, not all of them. Found here are around 30,000 clones, around 89% of them singletons; the top ten hold 1.3%. Time point noted: approximately 12 months of natalizumab therapy. The sample was PBMCs, taken from a patient treated with natalizumab. These receptor sequences come from a human donor with multiple sclerosis.

The genes are TRBV6-5 and TRBJ2-7, with TRBD2 identical over 9 bases. Losses at the gene ends were 2 bases for V and 3 bases for J; bases not matched to a gene: 5. The germline V gene encodes CDR1 MNHEY and CDR2 SVGAGI. CDR3 length: 15 residues. The CDR3 here is CASSYVRGGGYEQYF. CDR3 coding DNA: TGTGCCAGCAGTTACGTCCGCGGGGGGGGCTACGAGCAGTACTTC.

The gene calls are TRBV4-3 and TRBJ1-2; D remains unclear. The CDR3 has 13 residues. Germline CDR1 is LGHNA and CDR2 is YSLEER. Trimming shortened V by 1 base and J by 4 bases, and 7 bases separated the two germline ends. CDR3 coding DNA: TGCGCCAGCAGCCAAGTGTTCTCCTATGGCTACACCTTC. Its protein is CASSQVFSYGYTF.

The chain joins TRBV6-5 to TRBJ2-3; D call uncertain. CDR1 MNHEY and CDR2 SVGAGI come from the germline V gene. The CDR3 is 13 residues long. The V end was cut by 1 base, the J end by 1 base, with 3 bases between. The DNA for the CDR3 is TGTGCCAGCAGTTACTACCGCACAGATACGCAGTATTTT. Translation: CASSYYRTDTQYF.

V usage is TRBV7-3 and J usage is TRBJ2-3; D is unresolved. There are 14 residues in the CDR3. V lost 0 bases and J lost 4, with 8 bases in between. Germline CDR1 reads SGHTA; CDR2 reads FQGTGA. The CDR3 DNA reads as TGTGCCAGCAGCTTAACGTTCACAGCAGATACGCAGTATTTT. Translated, it gives CASSLTFTADTQYF.

The V call is TRBV5-5, the J call TRBJ2-2; a weak D match, TRBD1 (5 bases). V shed 4 bases and J shed 0 bases, with 13 bases lying between them. Germline V gene sequence: CDR1 SGHKS, CDR2 YYEKEE (reference sequence). The CDR3 has 16 residues. For the CDR3, the DNA is TGTGCCAGCAGCACTGCAGGGCATTCGAACACCGGGGAGCTGTTTTTT. Residues: CASSTAGHSNTGELFF.

This chain connects TRBV7-6 to TRBJ2-3; 10 bases agree with TRBD1. V shed 5 bases and J 3 bases; nucleotides not matched to a gene: 2. Germline CDR1 and CDR2: SGHVS and FNYEAQ. This CDR3 comprises 14 residues. The CDR3 is CASSRDRGTDTQYF. CDR3 nucleotides: TGTGCCAGCAGCAGGGACAGGGGAACAGATACGCAGTATTTT.

The chain links TRBV12-1 to TRBJ2-3; the table names TRBD2, a call not compared with the DNA. TRBV12-1 is described as a pseudogene. The CDR3 has 15 residues. The CDR3 here is CASSSRGSVADTQYF. The CDR3 coding sequence is TGTGCCAGCAGCTCGCGGGGTAGTGTGGCAGATACGCAGTATTTT.

CDR3 region: CASSLSGSLSNQPQHF. The CDR3 bases are TGTGCCAGCAGTTTATCCGGGAGCCTTAGCAATCAGCCCCAGCATTTT. The chain links TRBV27 to TRBJ1-5, with no clear D. The CDR3 sequence is 16 residues long. V was clipped by 0 bases and J by 0 bases, with 9 bases between them. Germline CDR1 reads MNHEY; CDR2 reads SMNVEV (reference sequence).

The chain employs TRBV4-1 and TRBJ1-6; D is unclear. Trimming pared 0 bases from V and 0 bases from J, leaving 18 bases between. This CDR3 comprises 20 residues. Germline V lookup: CDR1 MGHRA, CDR2 YSYEKL. CDR3 protein: CASSQDPAALGSSYNSPLHF. CDR3 coding DNA: TGCGCCAGCAGCCAAGATCCGGCGGCACTAGGGAGCTCCTATAATTCACCCCTCCACTTT.

This clone was detected only a few times. The V gene is TRBV30, the J gene TRBJ2-1; no definite D call. CDR3 length: 13 residues. CDR1 is GTSNPN and CDR2 is SVGIG in the germline V gene (reference sequence). The V gene lost 2 bases and the J gene lost 4 bases, with 9 bases spanning the gap. Here the CDR3 DNA reads TGTGCCTGGAGTAGGTCTGAATACAATGAGCAGTTCTTC. This translates into CAWSRSEYNEQFF.

V is TRBV30 and J is TRBJ2-7; the D call may be TRBD1 or TRBD2 (5 bases each). Deletions cut 4 bases from V and 2 bases from J, with 18 bases between. The CDR3 loop spans 15 amino acids. Germline assignment: CDR1 GTSNPN and CDR2 SVGIG (reference sequence). The CDR3 spells CAWTRPGEGTYEQYF. The CDR3 DNA sequence: TGTGCCTGGACCCGGCCGGGTGAGGGGACCTACGAGCAGTACTTC.

V and J are TRBV6-5 and TRBJ1-2; D is perhaps TRBD1 (6 bases). Trimming shortened V by 8 bases and J by 7 bases, and 23 bases separated the two germline ends. The CDR3 runs to 15 residues. CDR1 and CDR2 from the germline V gene are MNHEY and SVGAGI. The CDR3 sequence: CASSRQEGRLSGYTF. CDR3 DNA sequence: TGTGCCAGCTCTAGACAGGAGGGGCGGTTATCTGGCTACACCTTC.

This chain joins TRBV4-1 and TRBJ1-5; no clear D. V lost 0 bases, J lost 4 bases, and 10 bases lay in between. This CDR3 is built from 15 residues. The germline gives CDR1 MGHRA, CDR2 YSYEKL. CDR3 nucleotide sequence: TGCGCCAGCAGCCAAGAAGGGTCCAGAAATCAGCCCCAGCATTTT. This gives the protein CASSQEGSRNQPQHF.

The chain combines TRBV10-2 with TRBJ2-1; 10 bases line up with TRBD2. Germline CDR1 is WSHSY and CDR2 is SAAADI. The CDR3 has 15 residues. Trimming cost V 3 bases and J 6 bases; bases outside gene matches: 5. In nucleotides, the CDR3 is TGCGCCAGCAGTGAAGAAGCGGGGGGGCTCAATGAGCAGTTCTTC. It yields the protein CASSEEAGGLNEQFF.

This clone was seen a handful of times. The V and J genes are TRBV4-3 and TRBJ2-3; D is unclear. The CDR3 contains 13 residues. Germline V gives CDR1 LGHNA, CDR2 YSLEER. Trimming left V 5 bases short and J 6 bases short, with 12 bases between. Here the CDR3 reads CASSSDATDTQYF. The CDR3 DNA sequence: TGCGCCAGCAGCTCGGACGCCACCGATACGCAGTATTTT.

V gene TRBV29-1 combines with J gene TRBJ2-7; 7 nucleotides line up with TRBD2. This CDR3 spans 12 amino acids. With V trimmed by 7 bases and J by 5 bases, 8 bases remained unmatched. The germline V gene encodes CDR1 SQVTM and CDR2 ANQGSEA. The CDR3 loop is CSGGGGCNEQYF. CDR3 coding DNA: TGCAGCGGGGGGGGAGGCTGCAACGAGCAGTACTTC.

This sequence joins TRBV19 and TRBJ2-7; no reliable D call. V was shortened by 3 bases and J by 2 bases, with 14 bases between the two germline ends. Germline V CDR1 and CDR2: LNHDA, SQIVND (reference sequence). The length of the CDR3 is 15 residues. This CDR3 reads CASSIVGMATYEQYF. As DNA, the CDR3 is TGTGCCAGTAGTATTGTTGGCATGGCCACCTACGAGCAGTACTTC. The entire variable domain, with the rest obtained from reference TRBV19 and TRBJ2-7, is as follows: DGGITQSPKYLFRKEGQNVTLSCEQNLNHDAMYWYRQDPGQGLRLIYYSQIVNDFQKGDIAEGYSVSREKKESFPLTVTSAQKNPTAFYLCASSIVGMATYEQYFGPGTRLTVT.

The rearrangement joins TRBV30 to TRBJ1-1; unclear D gene. CDR3 length: 15 amino acids. Trimming stripped 4 bases from V and 1 base from J, with 16 bases between. Germline CDR1 reads GTSNPN; CDR2 reads SVGIG (reference sequence). CDR3 residues: CAWTEASARNTEAFF. The CDR3 coding sequence is TGTGCCTGGACCGAAGCGAGTGCCAGGAACACTGAAGCTTTCTTT.

The V gene is TRBV5-1, the J gene TRBJ2-5, with TRBD1 matching over 9 bases. Germline V gene lookup returns CDR1 SGHRS and CDR2 YFSETQ. V shed 1 base, J shed 5 bases, and the junction held 6 bases outside the gene matches. The CDR3 length is 15 residues. The DNA for the CDR3 is TGCGCCAGCAGCTTGTCACAGGGGGCCAGGGAGACCCAGTACTTC. This gives the protein CASSLSQGARETQYF. Using reference TRBV5-1 and TRBJ2-5 for the parts outside the CDR3, the full variable domain is KAGVTQTPRYLIKTRGQQVTLSCSPISGHRSVSWYQQTPGQGLQFLFEYFSETQRNKGNFPGRFSGRQFSNSRSEMNVSTLELGDSALYLCASSLSQGARETQYFGPGTRLLVL.

V and J are TRBV6-4 and TRBJ1-6, with TRBD1 identical over 9 bases. Germline CDR1 is MRHNA and CDR2 is SNTAGT. V lost 3 bases to trimming and J lost 5 bases; unmatched junction nucleotides: 2. This CDR3 region has 15 residues. CDR3 region: CASSEGTGNNSPLHF. The CDR3 nucleotides read TGTGCCAGCAGTGAAGGGACAGGGAATAATTCACCCCTCCACTTT.

The rearrangement joins TRBV30 to TRBJ2-7; D is undetermined. The CDR3 spans 14 residues. Germline CDR1 is GTSNPN and CDR2 is SVGIG (reference sequence). The germline V and J ends were trimmed by 0 bases and 0 bases, with 9 bases remaining between them. The CDR3 region has the DNA TGTGCCTGGAGTGTATCCGATACCTCCTACGAGCAGTACTTC. Amino acids: CAWSVSDTSYEQYF.

V and J are TRBV4-1 and TRBJ1-2; 10 bases match TRBD1. The CDR3 totals 16 residues. CDR1 is MGHRA, CDR2 YSYEKL, per germline. V lost 3 bases and J lost 6; bases outside the gene matches: 10. CDR3 bases: TGCGCCAGCAGCCACGTGACAGGGGGCAGAGGGAATGGCTACACCTTC. Protein product: CASSHVTGGRGNGYTF.

The V gene is TRBV9, the J gene TRBJ1-1; tentative D call: TRBD1 (6 bases). This CDR3 has 19 residues. In germline, CDR1 is SGDLS, CDR2 YYNGEE. The V and J ends lost 4 bases and 1 base respectively, with 26 bases between them. Written as DNA, the CDR3 is TGTGCCAGCAGCCCCCGGGGGCAATCGGGGGGGCTGGGGAACACTGAAGCTTTCTTT. This translates into CASSPRGQSGGLGNTEAFF.

This chain joins TRBV28 and TRBJ1-5; the D gene is possibly TRBD1 (5 bases). Trimming left V 10 bases short and J 5 bases short, with 12 bases between. Germline V gene data show CDR1 as MDHEN and CDR2 as SYDVKM. The CDR3 is 12 amino acids. The CDR3 loop is CATNQGYQPQHF. The CDR3, as DNA: TGTGCCACCAACCAGGGATATCAGCCCCAGCATTTT. Full variable domain (missing parts from reference TRBV28 and TRBJ1-5): DVKVTQSSRYLVKRTGEKVFLECVQDMDHENMFWYRQDPGLGLRLIYFSYDVKMKEKGDIPEGYSVSREKKERFSLILESASTNQTSMYLCATNQGYQPQHFGDGTRLSIL.

This chain connects TRBV18 to TRBJ2-7; 7 bases agree with TRBD1. The ends lost 8 bases at V and 0 bases at J; junction bases unmatched: 7. The germline CDR1 and CDR2 sequences are KGHSH and LQKENI. This CDR3 has 14 amino acids. In DNA form, the CDR3 reads TGTGCCAGCACAATCGGACAGGACTCCTACGAGCAGTACTTC. Its protein is CASTIGQDSYEQYF.

This rearrangement joins TRBV4-1 to TRBJ2-5; the D is unclear. The CDR3 spans 13 residues. The germline V and J ends were trimmed by 1 base and 1 base, with 4 bases remaining between them. CDR1 is MGHRA and CDR2 is YSYEKL in the germline V gene. The CDR3, as DNA: TGCGCCAGCAGCCAAGCCCCCCAAGAGACCCAGTACTTC. Its translation is CASSQAPQETQYF.

This clone showed up just once. The J gene is TRBJ2-1, the V gene TRBV28; the D is unclear. The CDR3 runs 15 residues. V was clipped by 5 bases and J by 0 bases, with 11 bases between them. Germline CDR1 reads MDHEN; CDR2 reads SYDVKM. The CDR3 bases are TGTGCCAGCAGTCCACTTTCCTCCTCCTACAATGAGCAGTTCTTC. Its protein product is CASSPLSSSYNEQFF.